These T cell receptor beta chains were read from a single sample in a study of cytomegalovirus exposure and HLA in healthy donors. Method: immunoSEQ multiplex PCR; TCRdb's copy keeps in-frame clones and lacks some. The sample lists some 180,000 clones; roughly 68% were seen once. The sequenced material came from PBMCs. Receptors originate from a woman aged 25-40 years in good health and CMV-seronegative. Each CDR3 is given with its conserved first and last residue. A D gene is named only where the DNA matches it firmly. Not all rows give a size; the values are once, few, many and, for expanded clones, a class.

v_call,j_call,clone_size,cdr3_length,d_call,cdr3_aa,cdr3_nt
TRBV11-2,TRBJ1-1,NA,13,NA,CASSFWGETEAFF,TGTGCCAGCAGCTTCTGGGGCGAAACTGAAGCTTTCTTT
TRBV7-9,TRBJ1-2,NA,14,TRBD1,CASRGQARNYGYTF,TGTGCCAGCAGAGGACAGGCGAGAAACTATGGCTACACCTTC
TRBV19,TRBJ2-2,NA,15,TRBD2,CASSIRAGDVGELFF,TGTGCCAGTAGTATCCGAGCGGGAGATGTCGGGGAGCTGTTTTTT
TRBV10-3,TRBJ2-7,few,19,TRBD2,CATRPETGLSGGSSYEQYF,TGTGCCACCCGCCCCGAGACCGGCCTTAGCGGGGGAAGCTCCTACGAGCAGTACTTC
TRBV7-9,TRBJ2-1,NA,13,NA,CASSSRQNNEQFF,TGTGCCAGCAGCTCAAGACAGAACAATGAGCAGTTCTTC
TRBV2,TRBJ1-3,NA,15,NA,CASSETGLAGNTIYF,TGTGCCAGCAGTGAAACAGGGCTGGCTGGAAACACCATATATTTT
TRBV2,TRBJ1-2,NA,12,NA,CASTYSGSGYTF,TGTGCCAGCACCTACAGTGGAAGCGGCTACACCTTC
TRBV19,TRBJ2-6,NA,16,NA,CASSIRVASGANVLTF,TGTGCCAGTAGTATCCGCGTAGCGTCTGGGGCCAACGTCCTGACTTTC
TRBV18,TRBJ1-1,few,13,NA,CASSQSRGTEAFF,TGTGCCAGCTCACAAAGTAGAGGAACTGAAGCTTTCTTT
TRBV4-1,TRBJ2-7,few,16,TRBD1,CASSQGTGGRSYEQYF,TGCGCCAGCAGCCAGGGGACAGGGGGGCGGTCCTACGAGCAGTACTTC
TRBV29-1,TRBJ2-7,NA,14,NA,CSVSHRAPSYEQYF,TGCAGCGTTTCTCACAGGGCGCCATCCTACGAGCAGTACTTC
TRBV6-1,TRBJ2-7,few,14,NA,CASRGTAVSYEQYF,TGTGCCAGCAGGGGGACTGCAGTCTCCTACGAGCAGTACTTC
TRBV5-6,TRBJ2-7,NA,15,TRBD1,CASSRTGFQTYEQYF,TGTGCCAGCAGCCGGACAGGGTTTCAGACCTACGAGCAGTACTTC
TRBV18,TRBJ2-7,many,19,TRBD2,CASSPPGTDIGTSGYEQYF,TGTGCCAGCTCACCACCTGGGACAGACATTGGGACTAGCGGCTACGAGCAGTACTTC
TRBV5-1,TRBJ2-7,NA,16,TRBD2,CASSLAPGTSDYEQYF,TGCGCCAGCAGCTTGGCCCCCGGGACTAGCGACTACGAGCAGTACTTC
TRBV2,TRBJ1-2,few,14,NA,CASSARDFGYGYTF,TGTGCCAGCAGTGCCAGGGATTTCGGCTATGGCTACACCTTC
TRBV4-1,TRBJ2-7,NA,14,TRBD1,CASSQTGSSYEQYF,TGCGCCAGCAGCCAGACAGGGAGCTCCTACGAGCAGTACTTC
TRBV4-1,TRBJ1-2,once,14,TRBD1,CASSPTGALNGYTF,TGCGCCAGCAGCCCGACAGGGGCCCTCAATGGCTACACCTTC
TRBV6-1,TRBJ1-2,NA,16,NA,CASSEGQYPTQNGYTF,TGTGCCAGCAGTGAAGGACAGTACCCAACCCAGAATGGCTACACCTTC